The next 18 T cell receptor beta chains were all read from a single sample in a study of breast tumors, draining lymph nodes, adjacent tissues. Axillary draining lymph nodes of breast cancer patients supplied the node samples. One entry per CDR3 protein, called by TCRdb with MiXCR from the multiplex PCR reads. The table includes around 300,000 distinct CDR3 sequences, more than 30% detected once. The specimen was axillary lymph node tissue. Every receptor here comes from a female donor with breast cancer. Some clones in this sample may be carry-over from other donors' samples.

Ten or more counts support this clonotype. This sequence joins TRBV3-1 and TRBJ2-5; D possibly corresponds to TRBD2 (5 bases). Per germline, CDR1 LGHDT and CDR2 YNNKEL (reference sequence). The CDR3 length is 14 residues. The V end was cut by 8 bases, the J end by 1 base, with 14 bases between. The CDR3: CASSPTRTQETQYF. DNA of the CDR3: TGTGCCAGCTCTCCCACTAGGACCCAAGAGACCCAGTACTTC.

In this sample, this clonotype turned up many times. This rearrangement joins TRBV25-1 to TRBJ2-1, with D possibly TRBD2 on 7 matching bases. Trimming pared 3 bases from V and 10 bases from J, leaving 22 bases between. The germline gives CDR1 MGHDK, CDR2 SYGVNS. This CDR3 is built from 16 residues. The DNA for the CDR3 is TGTGCCAGCAGTGATGGGGCCAGAGCAGCGGGACAAGAGCAGTTCTTC. It is translated as CASSDGARAAGQEQFF. The complete variable domain, with remaining parts taken from reference TRBV25-1 and TRBJ2-1, reads EADIYQTPRYLVIGTGKKITLECSQTMGHDKMYWYQQDPGMELHLIHYSYGVNSTEKGDLSSESTVSRIRTEHFPLTLESARPSHTSQYLCASSDGARAAGQEQFFGPGTRLTVL.

This clonotype was counted at least ten times. V is TRBV19 and J is TRBJ2-4; 7 positions match TRBD1. The V and J ends lost 5 bases and 9 bases, in that order; junction bases with no gene match: 10. Germline V CDR1 and CDR2: LNHDA, SQIVND (reference sequence). CDR3 length: 14 residues. Written as DNA, the CDR3 is TGTGCCAGTAGTGCAGAGGACAGGACTGGCATTCAGTACTTC. Translated, it gives CASSAEDRTGIQYF.

This clonotype was detected many times. The rearrangement joins TRBV7-9 to TRBJ2-5; D is unclear. The germline V gene encodes CDR1 SEHNR and CDR2 FQNEAQ (reference sequence). There are 13 residues in the CDR3. Trimming took 6 bases from V and 1 from J, leaving 9 bases between them. The DNA for the CDR3 is TGTGCCAGCAGTCAAACTCTCCAAGAGACCCAGTACTTC. Translated, it gives CASSQTLQETQYF.

This chain uses TRBV13 with TRBJ2-5; 12 positions agree with TRBD2. Germline-derived CDR1 and CDR2 are PRHDT and FYEKMQ (reference sequence). The J segment lost 4 bases and the V segment lost 4 bases, leaving 10 bases of the junction unmatched. This CDR3 is built from 17 residues. Here the CDR3 DNA reads TGTGCCAGCAGCTCGGCCCCCCTAGCGGGAGGGCGAGAGACCCAGTACTTC. It yields the protein CASSSAPLAGGRETQYF.

Comment on this clonotype: This may come from a read error, since a much larger clone is one base off. The chain is built from TRBV6-1 and TRBJ1-3; D is unclear. Trimming cost V 8 bases and J 4 bases, with 21 bases left between them. The CDR3 spans 16 residues. Looked up from germline, CDR1 is MNHNS and CDR2 is SASEGT. The CDR3 loop reads CASGPSVSGSGNTIYF. The CDR3 nucleotides are TGTGCCAGCGGTCCCTCTGTTTCCGGGTCCGGAAACACCATATATTTT.

V is TRBV7-9 and J is TRBJ1-4; 11 bases are a match to TRBD1. The J call is uncertain, as TRBJ1-1 better fits the DNA end. This CDR3 has 16 amino acids. The germline gives CDR1 SEHNR, CDR2 FQNEAQ (reference sequence). The CDR3 spells CASSFPFGTGGTEAFF. Written as DNA, the CDR3 is TGTGCCAGCAGCTTTCCCTTCGGGACAGGGGGCACTGAAGCTTTCTTT.

The count of this clonotype is one. The junction and the germline gene differ at one end; a read error may be behind it. The chain recombines TRBV29-1 with TRBJ1-4, with D uncertain. The CDR3 has 13 residues. Germline CDR1 and CDR2: SQVTM and ANQGSEA. CDR3 protein: CSVEGMEDEKLFF. CDR3 sequence (DNA): TGCAGCGTCGAAGGGATGGAAGATGAAAAACTGTTTTTT.

This clonotype was recorded many times. V is TRBV10-3 and J is TRBJ1-2; TRBD1 matches at 10 bases. The germline CDR1 and CDR2 sequences are ENHRY and SYGVKD. The CDR3 is 14 residues long. Trimming cost V 5 bases and J 7 bases; bases outside gene matches: 7. CDR3 in DNA: TGTGCCATCAGTCCCGGGACAGGGGTTTTTGGCTACACCTTC. Protein product: CAISPGTGVFGYTF.

This clonotype occurred many times. The chain employs TRBV11-2 and TRBJ2-5; 13 bases are shared with TRBD2. Germline trimming cut 5 bases from V and 1 base from J; bases unmatched to any gene: 4. Germline V gives CDR1 SGHAT, CDR2 FQNNGV. This CDR3 is 16 amino acids long. CDR3 nucleotides: TGTGCCAGCAGCCTGGGACTAGCGGGGACCCAAGAGACCCAGTACTTC. This encodes CASSLGLAGTQETQYF.

The table lists this clonotype with a few counts. The rearrangement uses TRBV27 and TRBJ2-3, with 7 bases matching TRBD2. The junction had 14 bases not matched to a gene; V was cut back by 8 bases and J by 6 bases. Germline V gene lookup returns CDR1 MNHEY and CDR2 SMNVEV (reference sequence). This CDR3 comprises 15 residues. The CDR3 DNA reads as TGTGCCAGCCGAAACCGGGGAGGGCCGGGGGATACGCAGTATTTT. This codes for CASRNRGGPGDTQYF.

This clonotype showed up just a few times. This may stem from a read error, because a much larger clone lies one nucleotide away. The chain employs TRBV20-1 and TRBJ2-7; D ambiguous. The germline V gene encodes CDR1 DFQATT and CDR2 SNEGSKA (reference sequence). This CDR3 is 14 amino acids long. CDR3 DNA: TGCAGTGCTAGAGACCCGAGGAGCTCCTCCGAGCAGTACTTC. Its protein product is CSARDPRSSSEQYF.

This clonotype has a count of ten or more. The chain has TRBV6-6 and TRBJ1-2, with 7 nucleotides matching TRBD1. V shed 6 bases, J shed 4 bases, and the junction held 5 bases outside the gene matches. CDR1 and CDR2 from the germline V gene are MNHNY and SVGAGI (reference sequence). This CDR3 has 13 amino acids. This CDR3 reads CASRGGYGYGYTF. The CDR3 DNA reads TGTGCCAGCAGAGGGGGCTACGGCTATGGCTACACCTTC.

In this sample, this clonotype turned up a few times. Just one base apart from a much larger clone, this may be a read error. The gene calls are TRBV20-1 and TRBJ2-1; TRBD2 matches 7 bases. CDR3 length equals 12 residues. Germline loops: CDR1 DFQATT, CDR2 SNEGSKA (reference sequence). This CDR3 reads CSGNSGPNEPFF. The CDR3 nucleotides read TGCAGTGGTAATAGCGGGCCCAATGAGCCGTTCTTC.

This clonotype was seen ten or more times. The V and J genes are TRBV6-5 and TRBJ1-4; D not resolved. Germline V gene data show CDR1 as MNHEY and CDR2 as SVGAGI. V lost 6 bases to trimming and J lost 0 bases, with 8 bases between them. The CDR3 contains 14 residues. The CDR3 here is CASSDRATNEKLFF. CDR3 DNA: TGTGCCAGCAGCGACCGTGCAACTAATGAAAAACTGTTTTTT.

This clonotype appeared many times. The genes are TRBV20-1 and TRBJ2-5; D gene unclear. The CDR3 sequence is 14 residues long. V was pared by 3 bases and J by 3 bases, with 14 bases between. Germline CDR1 DFQATT, CDR2 SNEGSKA (reference sequence). The CDR3 DNA reads TGCAGTGCTAGTCCCCGGGTATTAGAAGAGACCCAGTACTTC. Translating it yields CSASPRVLEETQYF.

Only a few counts were recorded for this clonotype. This may arise from a read error, as a much more abundant clone is one base away. The genes are TRBV20-1 and TRBJ1-2, with 7 bases aligning to TRBD1. Losses at the gene ends were 2 bases for V and 3 bases for J; bases not matched to a gene: 3. There are 13 residues in the CDR3. Germline CDR1 DFQATT, CDR2 SNEGSKA (reference sequence). The CDR3, as DNA: TGCAGTGCTAGAAGAGGACAGGACTATGGCTACACCTTC. Translation: CSARRGQDYGYTF.

This clonotype was detected ten times or more. The CDR3 nucleotides read TGTGCCAGCAGTTACGGTCCAGTCAACGGGGAGCTGTTTTTT. It encodes CASSYGPVNGELFF. V is TRBV6-2 or TRBV6-3 and J is TRBJ2-2; no clear D. V gave up 2 bases and J gave up 7 bases, with 11 bases separating them. Germline assignment: CDR1 MNHEY and CDR2 SVGEGT. The CDR3 is made up of 14 amino acids.